This is a list of T cell receptor beta chains from one sample in a study of long-term antiretroviral therapy in people with HIV. The data were produced by immunoSEQ multiplex PCR, yet TCRdb's version contains in-frame clones alone and is incomplete. The sample lists about 28,000 clones; more than 80% were seen once. The sequencing here drew on unsorted PBMCs, taken 0.3 years after starting antiretroviral therapy. The source is a man aged 35 to 55 with HIV. Both conserved end residues are part of each CDR3. Fields, in order: J gene, V gene, clone size, D gene, CDR3 protein, CDR3 DNA. A D gene is named only where the DNA matches it firmly. Only some rows state a clone size, as once, few, many or a class for expanded clones.

TRBJ2-4 TRBV28 . . CASSFTPGRLGNIQYF TGTGCCAGCAGTTTTACCCCGGGGAGGTTGGGAAACATTCAGTACTTC
TRBJ2-3 TRBV4-3 once TRBD1 CASSQDMPRGRSTDTQYF TGCGCCAGCAGCCAAGATATGCCCAGGGGGCGGAGCACAGATACGCAGTATTTT
TRBJ2-1 TRBV11-3 few TRBD1 CASSLTATGSSNEQFF TGTGCCAGCAGCTTAACGGCGACAGGGAGTAGCAATGAGCAGTTCTTC
TRBJ2-3 TRBV28 . . CASSFQLPDTQYF TGTGCCAGCAGTTTTCAGCTCCCAGATACGCAGTATTTT
TRBJ2-7 TRBV7-2 once TRBD2 CASSKLSGGLSSYEQYF TGTGCCAGCAGTAAATTGAGCGGGGGCCTTAGCTCCTACGAGCAGTACTTC
TRBJ2-7 TRBV5-4 . . CASSPEGGEQYF TGTGCCAGCAGTCCGGAGGGGGGCGAGCAGTACTTC
TRBJ1-1 TRBV18 few . CASSPTLRAQDTEAFF TGTGCCAGCTCACCTACCCTCAGGGCTCAGGACACTGAAGCTTTCTTT
TRBJ2-3 TRBV28 . TRBD2 CASSPLGLAGGTQYF TGTGCCAGCAGTCCCCTGGGACTAGCGGGGGGTACGCAGTATTTT
TRBJ1-4 TRBV28 . . CASSLLETPETNEKLFF TGTGCCAGCAGTTTATTGGAGACCCCTGAAACTAATGAAAAACTGTTTTTT
TRBJ1-2 TRBV13 . . CASTQGVSEANYGYTF TGTGCCAGCACCCAAGGGGTCAGCGAAGCTAACTATGGCTACACCTTC
TRBJ2-1 TRBV7-9 . TRBD1 CASSYTRDRGYNEQFF TGTGCCAGCAGCTATACCCGGGACAGGGGCTACAATGAGCAGTTCTTC
TRBJ2-1 TRBV15 . TRBD2 CATSPGTSGKLEQFF TGTGCCACCAGCCCCGGGACTAGCGGGAAACTCGAGCAGTTCTTC
TRBJ1-2 TRBV28 few . CASKLTGYYGYTF TGTGCCAGCAAACTGACAGGTTACTATGGCTACACCTTC
TRBJ1-5 TRBV7-6 few . CASSPGVSGPQHF TGTGCCAGCAGCCCAGGGGTATCTGGGCCCCAGCATTTT